What follows are 21 T cell receptor beta chains derived from one specimen sequenced in a study of blood T cell repertoires in COVID-19. Only in-frame clones appear in the TCRdb table, and some are missing; sequencing was by immunoSEQ multiplex PCR. The sample yields about 310,000 clones, 87% seen once. The sequenced sample consisted of peripheral blood. The origin of the receptors is a man between 18 and 29 years old with active or convalescent COVID-19.

This chain links TRBV4-3 with TRBJ1-6; D gene uncertain. In germline, CDR1 is LGHNA, CDR2 YSLEER. Trimming stripped 0 bases from V and 7 bases from J, with 10 bases between. There are 15 residues in the CDR3. Written as DNA, the CDR3 is TGCGCCAGCAGCCAAGACGTGCGGGAAAATTCACCCCTCCACTTT. Encoded protein: CASSQDVRENSPLHF.

The chain recombines TRBV27 with TRBJ2-7; D perhaps matches TRBD2 (5 bases). Per the germline V gene, CDR1 is MNHEY and CDR2 is SMNVEV (reference sequence). The CDR3 totals 13 residues. V dropped 6 bases and J dropped 2 bases, with 11 bases sitting between them. The CDR3 nucleotides are TGTGCCAGCAGCGCTAGAGGGCCCTACGAGCAGTACTTC. Residues: CASSARGPYEQYF.

The chain uses TRBV19 and TRBJ2-7, with a tentative D call TRBD2 (5 bases). The CDR3 totals 13 residues. V lost 5 bases and J lost 2, with 10 bases in between. Germline loops: CDR1 LNHDA, CDR2 SQIVND (reference sequence). The CDR3 loop reads CASSAGYAYEQYF. The CDR3 nucleotides are TGTGCCAGTAGTGCGGGCTATGCCTACGAGCAGTACTTC. Full variable domain (outside the CDR3, taken from reference TRBV19 and TRBJ2-7): DGGITQSPKYLFRKEGQNVTLSCEQNLNHDAMYWYRQDPGQGLRLIYYSQIVNDFQKGDIAEGYSVSREKKESFPLTVTSAQKNPTAFYLCASSAGYAYEQYFGPGTRLTVT.

The chain couples TRBV11-3 to TRBJ2-1, with D tentatively TRBD2 (5 bases). V gave up 5 bases and J gave up 7 bases, with 12 bases separating them. Germline V gene data show CDR1 as SGHNT and CDR2 as YENEEA. The CDR3 is 13 residues long. The CDR3 sequence is CASSVRSGNEQFF. CDR3 nucleotide sequence: TGTGCCAGCAGCGTCCGCTCGGGGAATGAGCAGTTCTTC.

V is TRBV7-9 and J is TRBJ1-1, with TRBD1 identical over 7 bases. Trimming cost V 5 bases and J 0 bases; bases outside gene matches: 12. The germline CDR1 and CDR2 sequences are SEHNR and FQNEAQ (reference sequence). The CDR3 sequence is 17 residues long. CDR3 loop: CASSKRIKTGMNTEAFF. CDR3 DNA sequence: TGTGCCAGCAGCAAACGGATCAAGACAGGGATGAACACTGAAGCTTTCTTT.

Note on this clone: Additional DNA sequences in this sample encode the identical CDR3. V and J are TRBV19 and TRBJ2-7; TRBD2 aligns across 9 bases. CDR3 length: 14 amino acids. Germline V gene sequence: CDR1 LNHDA, CDR2 SQIVND (reference sequence). Trimming at V came to 5 bases and at J to 0 bases, leaving 2 bases not matched to a gene. The CDR3 loop reads CASSPRGGSYEQYF. CDR3 coding DNA: TGTGCCAGTAGTCCGCGGGGGGGCTCCTACGAGCAGTACTTC.

The chain uses TRBV29-1 and TRBJ1-1; no firm D call. Germline V gene sequence: CDR1 SQVTM, CDR2 ANQGSEA. CDR3 length equals 13 residues. With 2 bases removed from V and 4 bases from J, the gap between germline ends came to 11 bases. Here the CDR3 DNA reads TGCAGCGTTGAAACCGGGGAGGGCACTGAAGCTTTCTTT. The encoded protein is CSVETGEGTEAFF.

This chain uses TRBV10-1 with TRBJ1-1; no firm D call. Germline assignment: CDR1 WNHNN and CDR2 SYGVQD (reference sequence). The V gene lost 3 bases and the J gene lost 2 bases, with 7 bases spanning the gap. This CDR3 comprises 13 residues. This chain's CDR3 is CASSEQTNTEAFF. Here the CDR3 DNA reads TGCGCCAGCAGTGAACAGACCAACACTGAAGCTTTCTTT.

A few counts support this clone. This chain connects TRBV14 to TRBJ2-1; 7 bases are a match to TRBD2. Trimming removed 3 bases from V and 6 bases from J; junction bases left unmatched: 11. CDR3 size: 16 residues. Germline-derived CDR1 and CDR2 are SGHDN and FVKESK. CDR3 sequence (DNA): TGTGCCAGCAGCCATTCAGGACTAGAGAGACCCAATGAGCAGTTCTTC. This translates into CASSHSGLERPNEQFF.

For the CDR3, the DNA is TGTGCCAGCAGCCCTGATGGCCAGGACATTTCCCGAGCTTTCTTT. As protein: CASSPDGQDISRAFF. The J gene is TRBJ1-1, the V gene TRBV6-4; maybe TRBD1 (5 bases). The V gene's germline CDR1 is MRHNA and CDR2 SNTAGT. CDR3 length equals 15 residues. The ends were cut back, 6 bases at V and 10 bases at J, with 24 bases in the middle.

The chain couples TRBV7-9 to TRBJ2-7; 11 nucleotides match TRBD1. Germline CDR1 and CDR2: SEHNR and FQNEAQ (reference sequence). CDR3 length: 16 residues. With 2 bases clipped from V and 3 bases from J, the junction kept 6 bases outside the gene matches. CDR3 residues: CASSLIPGTGGYEQYF. The CDR3 DNA is TGTGCCAGCAGCTTAATTCCCGGGACAGGGGGCTACGAGCAGTACTTC. The full variable domain, rest sourced from reference TRBV7-9 and TRBJ2-7, is DTGVSQNPRHKITKRGQNVTFRCDPISEHNRLYWYRQTLGQGPEFLTYFQNEAQLEKSRLLSDRFSAERPKGSFSTLEIQRTEQGDSAMYLCASSLIPGTGGYEQYFGPGTRLTVT.

The chain uses TRBV18 and TRBJ2-3, with TRBD2 identical over 14 bases. Germline V gene sequence: CDR1 KGHSH, CDR2 LQKENI. The CDR3 runs 18 residues. The junction had 6 bases not matched to a gene; V was cut back by 3 bases and J by 1 base. CDR3 coding DNA: TGTGCCAGCTCACCCCCGGGACTAGCGGGAGCTGGCACAGATACGCAGTATTTT. Its translation is CASSPPGLAGAGTDTQYF.

The chain combines TRBV24-1 with TRBJ2-7, with 7 bases lining up with TRBD2. Germline V gene data show CDR1 as KGHDR and CDR2 as SFDVKD. V gave up 3 bases and J gave up 4 bases; unmatched junction bases: 5. The CDR3 sequence is 14 residues long. The CDR3 nucleotides read TGTGCCACCAGTGATCCCGGGAGGCCGTACGAGCAGTACTTC. Protein: CATSDPGRPYEQYF.

The chain has TRBV6-5 and TRBJ1-3; D call uncertain. This CDR3 has 14 amino acids. The ends were cut back, 7 bases at V and 0 bases at J, with 10 bases in the middle. Germline V CDR1 and CDR2: MNHEY, SVGAGI. CDR3 residues: CASTPAGSGNTIYF. As DNA, the CDR3 is TGTGCCAGCACCCCAGCGGGCTCTGGAAACACCATATATTTT.

This clone was observed once. The rearrangement links TRBV5-5 to TRBJ2-7; D ambiguous. The V end lost 0 bases, the J end lost 1 base, and 8 bases lay between the germline ends. Germline CDR1 is SGHKS and CDR2 is YYEKEE (reference sequence). CDR3 length: 14 amino acids. DNA for the CDR3: TGTGCCAGCAGCTTGGACGGAGAGTCCTACGAGCAGTACTTC. It yields the protein CASSLDGESYEQYF.

The chain joins TRBV5-6 to TRBJ2-1, with 13 bases that match TRBD2. The CDR3 runs 18 residues. The germline gives CDR1 SGHDT, CDR2 YYEEEE. V shed 4 bases, J shed 4 bases, and the junction held 11 bases outside the gene matches. CDR3 protein: CASSADGLAGEGYNEQFF. CDR3 nucleotide sequence: TGTGCCAGCAGCGCCGACGGACTAGCGGGAGAGGGTTACAATGAGCAGTTCTTC.

This clone is a singleton in its sample. This rearrangement joins TRBV3-1 (or the pseudogene TRBV3-2) to TRBJ2-1; 12 bases line up with TRBD2. The V gene end was trimmed by 2 bases and the J gene end by 0 bases; junction bases not matched to a gene: 11. CDR1 LGHDT and CDR2 YNNKEL come from the germline V gene (reference sequence). The CDR3 consists of 20 residues. The CDR3 is CASSQHGALAGGSSYNEQFF. CDR3 DNA sequence: TGTGCCAGCAGCCAACACGGGGCGCTAGCGGGGGGGAGCTCCTACAATGAGCAGTTCTTC.

The rearrangement links TRBV7-2 to TRBJ2-5, with D possibly matching TRBD1 (6 bases). The CDR3 sequence is 15 residues long. The V end lost 4 bases, the J end lost 4 bases, and 16 bases lay between the germline ends. CDR1 SGHTA and CDR2 FQGNSA come from the germline V gene. The CDR3 DNA sequence: TGTGCCAGCAGCTCCTGGGACACCGAGGGAGAGACCCAGTACTTC. Its protein product is CASSSWDTEGETQYF.

CDR3 region: CASSLWGVSYEQYF. The CDR3 DNA sequence: TGTGCCAGCAGCTTATGGGGGGTTTCCTACGAGCAGTACTTC. The chain employs TRBV7-8 and TRBJ2-7; D might be TRBD2 (6 bases). V lost 2 bases and J lost 1, with 9 bases in between. CDR3 length: 14 residues. Per the germline V gene, CDR1 is SGHVS and CDR2 is FQNEAQ.

This clone was seen just once. The chain carries TRBV6-5 and TRBJ1-2; D not certain. CDR1 is MNHEY and CDR2 is SVGAGI in the germline V gene. The germline V and J ends were trimmed by 6 bases and 8 bases, with 19 bases remaining between them. The CDR3 spans 14 residues. The CDR3 sequence: CASRGMGPSFGYTF. The CDR3 nucleotides are TGTGCCAGCAGAGGCATGGGCCCCTCTTTCGGCTACACCTTC.

The chain is built from TRBV6-5 and TRBJ1-6; D ambiguous. Germline CDR1 is MNHEY and CDR2 is SVGAGI. The V gene lost 6 bases and the J gene lost 0 bases, with 6 bases spanning the gap. This CDR3 is built from 14 residues. The CDR3 DNA is TGTGCCAGCAGCTCTCGCTCCTATAATTCACCCCTCCACTTT. Residues: CASSSRSYNSPLHF.